Listed here are 17 T cell receptor beta chains from one sample, sequenced in a study of blood T cell repertoires in COVID-19. Sequencing used immunoSEQ multiplex PCR; TCRdb keeps in-frame clones, though not all of them. The data show fewer than 350,000 clones, roughly 93% seen once. Sequencing was performed on PBMCs or T cells enriched from blood (not recorded which). All receptors derive from a woman in her thirties or forties with acute COVID-19.

The V call is TRBV4-1, the J call TRBJ1-2; D call uncertain. The CDR3 is 15 amino acids. Trimming pared 0 bases from V and 7 bases from J, leaving 15 bases between. CDR1 is MGHRA and CDR2 is YSYEKL in the germline V gene. CDR3 coding DNA: TGCGCCAGCAGCCAAGAGGTAATAGTGGGCTGTGGCTACACCTTC. This translates into CASSQEVIVGCGYTF.

The chain carries TRBV6-2 or TRBV6-3 and TRBJ2-1; 7 bases line up with TRBD2. Germline CDR1 MNHEY, CDR2 SVGEGT. CDR3 length: 17 amino acids. Germline trimming cut 5 bases from V and 3 bases from J; bases unmatched to any gene: 13. The CDR3 DNA reads as TGTGCCAGCAGTCCGCCCTTTGCGGGAGCAATCTACAATGAGCAGTTCTTC. Protein product: CASSPPFAGAIYNEQFF.

The V gene is TRBV7-3, the J gene TRBJ2-1, with 9 positions matching TRBD1. Losses at the gene ends were 8 bases for V and 7 bases for J; bases not matched to a gene: 9. CDR1 is SGHTA and CDR2 is FQGTGA in the germline V gene. This CDR3 is 14 amino acids long. As DNA, the CDR3 is TGTGCCAGCGCCTCGACAGGGGGTCAGAATGAGCAGTTCTTC. Amino acid sequence: CASASTGGQNEQFF.

The chain employs TRBV9 and TRBJ2-6; D is undetermined. The CDR3 extends over 15 amino acids. CDR1 SGDLS and CDR2 YYNGEE come from the germline V gene. Trimming stripped 0 bases from V and 0 bases from J, with 4 bases between. Here the CDR3 DNA reads TGTGCCAGCAGCGTAGGCTACTCTGGGGCCAACGTCCTGACTTTC. It encodes CASSVGYSGANVLTF.

The chain employs TRBV24-1 and TRBJ2-3; D is unclear. Looked up from germline, CDR1 is KGHDR and CDR2 is SFDVKD. The CDR3 spans 12 residues. V lost 1 base to trimming and J lost 5 bases, with 3 bases between them. Here the CDR3 DNA reads TGTGCCACCAGTGATTTCGGAGATACGCAGTATTTT. Residues: CATSDFGDTQYF.

CDR3 nucleotide sequence: TGTGCCAGCACCCAGAGTAGGGGGTTCTATGGCTACACCTTC. It is translated as CASTQSRGFYGYTF. The rearrangement links TRBV28 to TRBJ1-2; D may be TRBD1 (6 bases). Germline-derived CDR1 and CDR2 are MDHEN and SYDVKM. Trimming shortened V by 7 bases and J by 4 bases, and 16 bases separated the two germline ends. The CDR3 extends over 14 amino acids.

A few counts support this clone. The genes are TRBV29-1 and TRBJ1-4; D might be TRBD1 (6 bases). V was cut by 6 bases and J by 3 bases, with 14 bases left in between. Germline V gene data show CDR1 as SQVTM and CDR2 as ANQGSEA. CDR3 length: 14 amino acids. Here the CDR3 DNA reads TGCAGCGTGGGAACAGGGTTAGCTAATGAAAAACTGTTTTTT. This sequence encodes CSVGTGLANEKLFF.

The table lists this clone with a count of one. This chain connects TRBV24-1 to TRBJ1-2; D perhaps matches TRBD1 (5 bases). Looked up from germline, CDR1 is KGHDR and CDR2 is SFDVKD. Trimming shortened V by 4 bases and J by 4 bases, and 9 bases separated the two germline ends. The CDR3 length is 13 residues. This CDR3 reads CATSESGPYGYTF. CDR3 bases: TGTGCCACCAGTGAGTCAGGGCCCTATGGCTACACCTTC.

The chain employs TRBV29-1 and TRBJ2-1, with a possible D match to TRBD2 (5 bases). Deletions cut 4 bases from V and 7 bases from J, with 5 bases between. This CDR3 spans 10 amino acids. Germline V gene sequence: CDR1 SQVTM, CDR2 ANQGSEA. The CDR3 reads CSVGGNEQFF. The CDR3 nucleotides are TGCAGCGTTGGAGGGAATGAGCAGTTCTTC.

The J gene is TRBJ2-1, the V gene TRBV6-6; 7 bases map to TRBD2. J lost 4 bases, V lost 8 bases, and 11 bases had no gene match. There are 15 residues in the CDR3. CDR1 and CDR2 (germline): MNHNY, SVGAGI (reference sequence). For the CDR3, the DNA is TGTGCCAGCGGACGGGGGGAGGACCCTTACAATGAGCAGTTCTTC. Translated: CASGRGEDPYNEQFF.

The chain has TRBV18 and TRBJ1-5; possible D gene TRBD1, 6 bases. The CDR3 runs 15 residues. V dropped 4 bases and J dropped 4 bases, with 14 bases sitting between them. Germline CDR1 and CDR2: KGHSH and LQKENI. The CDR3 bases are TGTGCCAGCTCACGTGTAGGACAGTTGAATCAGCCCCAGCATTTT. Encoded protein: CASSRVGQLNQPQHF.

The CDR3 DNA reads as TGTGCCAGCAGCTTAAACCCAGCGGGGGGACAAGAGACCCAGTACTTC. The encoded protein is CASSLNPAGGQETQYF. The chain uses TRBV7-8 and TRBJ2-5; 9 nucleotides match TRBD2. J lost 2 bases, V lost 2 bases, and 6 bases had no gene match. The CDR3 has 16 residues. Per germline, CDR1 SGHVS and CDR2 FQNEAQ.

The chain links TRBV4-1 to TRBJ2-7; 9 bases match TRBD2. CDR1 MGHRA and CDR2 YSYEKL come from the germline V gene. Trimming removed 4 bases from V and 5 bases from J; junction bases left unmatched: 6. The length of the CDR3 is 14 residues. CDR3 DNA sequence: TGCGCCAGCAGCCGGGCGGGGGGGATCGACGAGCAGTACTTC. Its protein product is CASSRAGGIDEQYF.

This rearrangement joins TRBV6-6 to TRBJ2-7, with D uncertain. The CDR3 length is 13 residues. V lost 8 bases, J lost 0 bases, and 11 bases lay in between. The germline gives CDR1 MNHNY, CDR2 SVGAGI (reference sequence). The CDR3 DNA reads TGTGCCAGCCAGCGCCTGAGCTCCTACGAGCAGTACTTC. It translates to CASQRLSSYEQYF.

The CDR3 reads CAWSVALPETQYF. CDR3 in DNA: TGTGCCTGGAGTGTGGCTCTTCCAGAGACCCAGTACTTC. The V and J genes are TRBV30 and TRBJ2-5; D is unclear. The germline V gene has CDR1 GTSNPN and CDR2 SVGIG (reference sequence). The CDR3 spans 13 residues. Deletions cut 0 bases from V and 4 bases from J, with 9 bases between.

As DNA, the CDR3 is TGTGCCAGCAGCTTAGTCCGTAGTCCTAGCACAGATACGCAGTATTTT. It translates to CASSLVRSPSTDTQYF. The V and J genes are TRBV7-6 and TRBJ2-3, with D uncertain. The CDR3 is 16 residues long. The V gene's germline CDR1 is SGHVS and CDR2 FNYEAQ. V lost 1 base to trimming and J lost 0 bases, with 11 bases between them.

CDR3 DNA: TGTGCCAGCAGCCAAATTTGGGGCACCTACGAGCAGTACTTC. Amino acids: CASSQIWGTYEQYF. The genes are TRBV3-1 (or the pseudogene TRBV3-2) and TRBJ2-7, with TRBD1 as a possible D gene (5 bases). Trimming pared 2 bases from V and 2 bases from J, leaving 10 bases between. Germline lookup yields CDR1 LGHDT and CDR2 YNNKEL (reference sequence). The CDR3 is 14 residues long.